This TCR beta chain was obtained from a study of blood T cell repertoires in COVID-19. The CDR3 totals 16 residues. The V and J ends lost 1 base and 4 bases respectively, with 16 bases between them. The germline V gene encodes CDR1 SGHDT and CDR2 YYEEEE. Repertoires were generated with immunoSEQ multiplex PCR, while TCRdb's copy carries only in-frame clones and drops some. The table records 200,000 or so clones, around 82% of them present only once. This clone was seen only once. V and J are TRBV5-6 and TRBJ2-3; TRBD2 is a possible D gene (6 bases). This sequence originates from a woman under 40 who had recovered from COVID-19. The sample was peripheral blood. CDR3 amino acids: CASSLLATSVADTQYF. CDR3 DNA sequence: TGTGCCAGCAGCTTGTTAGCGACTAGTGTCGCAGATACGCAGTATTTT.